Detailed here is one T cell receptor beta chain. There are 15 residues in the CDR3. Trimming took 4 bases from V and 3 from J, leaving 15 bases between them. Germline CDR1 reads LGHNA; CDR2 reads YNFKEQ. The data are from a study of T cell changes during pregnancy in multiple sclerosis. Measured with immunoSEQ multiplex PCR; TCRdb has only the in-frame clones, and not every one. The sample records about 40,000 clones, 91% being singletons. This TCR came from a female donor with multiple sclerosis, enrolled in a pregnancy study. The chain links TRBV4-2 to TRBJ1-1; possible D gene TRBD1, 5 bases. The material sequenced was CD4+ T cells from peripheral blood mononuclear cells, taken before pregnancy. This CDR3 is CASSRGRQRDTEAFF. CDR3 bases: TGTGCCAGCAGCCGGGGCAGGCAGCGGGACACTGAAGCTTTCTTT.